The 28 T cell receptor beta chains below were found in one sample sequenced in a study of T cells in Graves' hyperthyroidism and ophthalmopathy. Amplified regions were TCR beta CDR3 sequences from RNA transcripts. A first-round RT-PCR of the TCR CDR3 used the HTBI primer set. TCRdb called the multiplex PCR reads again in MiXCR, with one record for every CDR3 protein. The sample holds around 440,000 distinct CDR3 sequences, approximately 14% seen once. Sequencing was performed on blood. Receptors were obtained from a woman in her late teens or twenties with Graves' hyperthyroidism.

This clonotype has more than one count but fewer than ten. V gene TRBV19 combines with J gene TRBJ1-1, with 7 bases that match TRBD1. V dropped 5 bases and J dropped 0; count of bases not matched to a gene: 6. Germline V CDR1 and CDR2: LNHDA, SQIVND (reference sequence). The CDR3 has 15 residues. CDR3 in DNA: TGTGCCAGTAGTCCTTCAGGGGGGGTGAACACTGAAGCTTTCTTT. Translation: CASSPSGGVNTEAFF.

This clonotype was seen ten or more times. The V call is TRBV3-1, the J call TRBJ2-7; D is perhaps TRBD2 (7 bases). The CDR3 spans 13 residues. In germline, CDR1 is LGHDT, CDR2 YNNKEL (reference sequence). V dropped 3 bases and J dropped 6 bases, with 12 bases sitting between them. For the CDR3, the DNA is TGTGCCAGCAGCCACGAGGGGGGGTTCGAGCAGTACTTC. Translated: CASSHEGGFEQYF.

In its sample, this clonotype was seen many times. CDR3 in DNA: TGCAGCGTTGTAGGAGAGTCCTACAATGAGCAGTTCTTC. It codes for CSVVGESYNEQFF. This chain connects TRBV29-1 to TRBJ2-1, with D unresolved. This CDR3 comprises 13 residues. V lost 4 bases and J lost 1, with 8 bases in between. From germline, CDR1 is SQVTM and CDR2 ANQGSEA.

In its sample, this clonotype was seen many times. The chain carries TRBV6-1 and TRBJ1-1; TRBD1 is a possible D gene (6 bases). V was shortened by 5 bases and J by 4 bases, with 11 bases between the two germline ends. The germline gives CDR1 MNHNS, CDR2 SASEGT. This CDR3 comprises 13 residues. This chain's CDR3 is CASSQTGRTEAFF. In DNA form, the CDR3 reads TGTGCCAGCAGTCAGACAGGCCGCACTGAAGCTTTCTTT.

This clonotype was recorded many times. The chain links TRBV4-1 to TRBJ2-2, with D uncertain. Trimming took off 1 base at V and 1 base at J, with 13 bases between the two ends. This CDR3 has 17 residues. Germline assignment: CDR1 MGHRA and CDR2 YSYEKL. The chain's CDR3 is CASSQGSFLRNTGELFF. The CDR3, as DNA: TGCGCCAGCAGCCAAGGGTCGTTCCTTCGGAACACCGGGGAGCTGTTTTTT.

This clonotype was counted ten times or more. V usage is TRBV7-8 and J usage is TRBJ1-5; 10 bases match TRBD1. Per the germline V gene, CDR1 is SGHVS and CDR2 is FQNEAQ. The V segment lost 5 bases and the J segment 5 bases; nucleotides outside the gene matches: 9. The CDR3 is 16 amino acids. The CDR3: CASSNKRQGAYQPQHF. The CDR3 nucleotides are TGTGCCAGCAGCAATAAACGACAGGGGGCTTATCAGCCCCAGCATTTT.

This clonotype appeared many times. The chain joins TRBV2 to TRBJ2-4, with D maybe TRBD2 (6 bases). CDR3 size: 13 residues. Germline V gene sequence: CDR1 SNHLY, CDR2 FYNNEI. V was cut by 10 bases and J by 8 bases, with 18 bases left in between. CDR3 DNA: TGTGCCATCGCCGGGGGACGAGGGGACATTCAGTACTTC. Translated, it gives CAIAGGRGDIQYF. The whole variable domain, filled in from reference TRBV2 and TRBJ2-4, reads EPEVTQTPSHQVTQMGQEVILRCVPISNHLYFYWYRQILGQKVEFLVSFYNNEISEKSEIFDDQFSVERPDGSNFTLKIRSTKLEDSAMYFCAIAGGRGDIQYFGAGTRLSVL.

About this clonotype: Germline is not matched at one junction end, which may reflect a read error. CDR3 in DNA: TGTGCCAGCAGTTTATCCAGCGGCTTATTCTACGAGCAGTGCTTC. Amino acid sequence: CASSLSSGLFYEQCF. This chain connects TRBV27 to TRBJ2-7; possibly TRBD2 for D (5 bases). In germline, CDR1 is MNHEY, CDR2 SMNVEV (reference sequence). CDR3 size: 15 residues.

In its sample, this clonotype was seen many times. The chain is built from TRBV24-1 and TRBJ2-7; 10 positions match TRBD1. The CDR3 length is 14 residues. From germline, CDR1 is KGHDR and CDR2 SFDVKD. V lost 4 bases and J lost 2; bases outside the gene matches: 1. The CDR3 DNA sequence: TGTGCCACCAGTGAAGGGACAGGGGCCTACGAGCAGTACTTC. It translates to CATSEGTGAYEQYF.

The CDR3 protein is CASSQGTSGDSYEQYF. The DNA for the CDR3 is TGTGCCAGCAGCCAAGGGACTAGCGGGGACTCCTACGAGCAGTACTTC. This sequence joins TRBV3-1 and TRBJ2-7; 12 bases are shared with TRBD2. V trimming: 1 base; J trimming: 0 bases; junction bases outside the gene matches: 1. The CDR3 covers 16 residues. Germline loops: CDR1 LGHDT, CDR2 YNNKEL (reference sequence).

V gene TRBV7-9 combines with J gene TRBJ2-5; 7 bases map to TRBD1. The CDR3 is 14 residues long. Germline CDR1 and CDR2: SEHNR and FQNEAQ (reference sequence). Germline trimming cut 3 bases from V and 3 bases from J; bases unmatched to any gene: 4. The CDR3: CASSLEQGKETQYF. As DNA, the CDR3 is TGTGCCAGCAGCTTGGAACAGGGGAAAGAGACCCAGTACTTC. Full variable domain (outside the CDR3, taken from reference TRBV7-9 and TRBJ2-5): DTGVSQNPRHKITKRGQNVTFRCDPISEHNRLYWYRQTLGQGPEFLTYFQNEAQLEKSRLLSDRFSAERPKGSFSTLEIQRTEQGDSAMYLCASSLEQGKETQYFGPGTRLLVL.

This clonotype was recorded a few times. The chain carries TRBV5-1 and TRBJ2-1; 7 positions agree with TRBD1. Germline CDR1 SGHRS, CDR2 YFSETQ. The CDR3 sequence is 17 residues long. J gave up 0 bases and V 4 bases, and 10 bases lay outside the gene matches. The CDR3 protein is CASSPRGQTLSYNEQFF. The CDR3 region has the DNA TGCGCCAGCAGCCCACGGGGACAGACGCTCTCCTACAATGAGCAGTTCTTC.

This clonotype was counted at least ten times. V is TRBV3-1 and J is TRBJ2-7, with a weak D call TRBD2 (5 bases). The CDR3 length is 13 residues. V gave up 3 bases and J gave up 4 bases, with 10 bases separating them. The germline V gene has CDR1 LGHDT and CDR2 YNNKEL (reference sequence). CDR3 in DNA: TGTGCCAGCAGCCAGGTAGGGAGATACGAGCAGTACTTC. It is translated as CASSQVGRYEQYF.

This sequence joins TRBV28 and TRBJ2-3, with a possible D match to TRBD1 (5 bases). Trimming cost V 5 bases and J 0 bases, with 15 bases left between them. The germline CDR1 and CDR2 sequences are MDHEN and SYDVKM. CDR3 length: 16 residues. The CDR3 here is CASSLETETSTDTQYF. In nucleotides, the CDR3 is TGTGCCAGCAGTCTCGAGACAGAAACTAGCACAGATACGCAGTATTTT.

This clonotype was counted at least ten times. The chain recombines TRBV7-8 with TRBJ2-7; D gene ambiguous. Trimming took 1 base from V and 2 from J, leaving 9 bases between them. CDR1 is SGHVS and CDR2 is FQNEAQ in the germline V gene. The CDR3 spans 14 residues. The CDR3 protein is CASSLVGRPYEQYF. The CDR3 DNA follows: TGTGCCAGCAGCTTAGTTGGCAGACCCTACGAGCAGTACTTC.

The genes are TRBV12-3 or TRBV12-4 and TRBJ2-7; TRBD1 matches 9 bases. V was pared by 5 bases and J by 5 bases, with 10 bases of the junction left unmatched. The CDR3 has 15 amino acids. The chain's CDR3 is CASSPTGGARNEQYF. The CDR3 region has the DNA TGTGCCAGCAGTCCTACAGGGGGCGCGAGGAACGAGCAGTACTTC.

This clonotype was recorded at least ten times. The V call is TRBV20-1, the J call TRBJ2-5; a possible D gene is TRBD2 (6 bases). Trimming removed 5 bases at V and 1 base at J, with 11 bases between. Germline CDR1 DFQATT, CDR2 SNEGSKA (reference sequence). The CDR3 extends over 13 amino acids. CDR3: CSAAAGSQETQYF. The CDR3 DNA follows: TGCAGTGCTGCAGCCGGGAGCCAAGAGACCCAGTACTTC.

J is TRBJ2-5 and V is TRBV11-3; D may be TRBD1 (6 bases). This CDR3 comprises 12 residues. V was clipped by 5 bases and J by 7 bases, with 11 bases between them. From germline, CDR1 is SGHNT and CDR2 YENEEA. CDR3 loop: CASSVGGRTQYF. The DNA of the CDR3 is TGTGCCAGCAGCGTAGGGGGACGGACCCAGTACTTC.

The CDR3 DNA follows: TGTGCCAGCAGCCGTCAGGGGGCCCAAGAGCCCCAGCATTTT. Protein: CASSRQGAQEPQHF. The V and J genes are TRBV4-2 and TRBJ1-5, with TRBD1 matching over 8 bases. The CDR3 covers 14 residues. Germline lookup yields CDR1 LGHNA and CDR2 YNFKEQ. V was clipped by 4 bases and J by 8 bases; unmatched bases: 7.

The sample holds many counts of this clonotype. This rearrangement joins TRBV12-5 to TRBJ2-1; TRBD1 or TRBD2 may be the D gene (5 bases each). V was trimmed by 5 bases and J by 6 bases, leaving 11 bases between them. Germline lookup yields CDR1 LGHNT and CDR2 FRNRAP. The CDR3 runs 13 residues. This CDR3 reads CASGLGTFNEQFF. Here the CDR3 DNA reads TGTGCTAGTGGTCTCGGGACCTTCAATGAGCAGTTCTTC.

This clonotype was observed a few times. The CDR3 bases are TGCGCCAGCAGCTCCGACGGGGGGGGGGACCAAGAGACCCAGTACTTC. Translated: CASSSDGGGDQETQYF. The V and J genes are TRBV5-1 and TRBJ2-5; 8 nucleotides agree with TRBD2. The CDR3 is made up of 16 amino acids. V lost 3 bases to trimming and J lost 0 bases; unmatched junction nucleotides: 7. Germline V gene data show CDR1 as SGHRS and CDR2 as YFSETQ.

This clonotype was found many times. J is TRBJ2-3 and V is TRBV30; D unresolved. This CDR3 spans 13 amino acids. Germline assignment: CDR1 GTSNPN and CDR2 SVGIG (reference sequence). Trimming removed 7 bases from V and 0 bases from J, with 11 bases in between. CDR3 nucleotides: TGTGCCTACCTAGAGGAAAGCACAGATACGCAGTATTTT. Translation gives CAYLEESTDTQYF.

This clonotype was observed at least ten times. The chain carries TRBV12-3 or TRBV12-4 and TRBJ2-1, with 8 bases lining up with TRBD2. The junction had 3 bases not matched to a gene; V was cut back by 1 base and J by 4 bases. The CDR3 runs to 15 residues. CDR3 DNA sequence: TGTGCCAGCAGTTTAGGGCGGGGGGTTTACAATGAGCAGTTCTTC. Translated: CASSLGRGVYNEQFF.

This clonotype was counted many times. J is TRBJ2-7 and V is TRBV7-9; TRBD2 might be the D (5 bases). V was shortened by 1 base and J by 11 bases, with 18 bases between the two germline ends. Germline CDR1 SEHNR, CDR2 FQNEAQ (reference sequence). This CDR3 spans 14 amino acids. The CDR3 DNA reads TGTGCCAGCAGCTTAGGGACTGACATACGCAAGAAGTACTTC. Its protein is CASSLGTDIRKKYF.

This clonotype came up a few times. The chain is built from TRBV9 and TRBJ2-2; D remains ambiguous. Germline assignment: CDR1 SGDLS and CDR2 YYNGEE. The CDR3 runs to 13 residues. Trimming took 6 bases from V and 1 from J, leaving 7 bases between them. This CDR3 is CASKYGNTGELFF. The CDR3 region has the DNA TGTGCCAGCAAGTACGGGAACACCGGGGAGCTGTTTTTT.

This clonotype was seen ten or more times. The chain carries TRBV12-3 or TRBV12-4 and TRBJ1-2, with D tentatively TRBD1 (5 bases). Trimming stripped 6 bases from V and 8 bases from J, with 10 bases between. The CDR3 length is 11 residues. The CDR3 nucleotides read TGTGCCAGCAGCTTGAGGGGAGGCTACACCTTC. Its translation: CASSLRGGYTF.

This clonotype was detected many times. The V and J genes are TRBV2 and TRBJ2-7; D unresolved. This CDR3 is 11 amino acids long. V lost 9 bases, J lost 5 bases, and 11 bases lay in between. Germline V gene data show CDR1 as SNHLY and CDR2 as FYNNEI. CDR3: CARARSDEQYF. CDR3 bases: TGTGCCAGGGCCCGGTCAGACGAGCAGTACTTC.

This clonotype was counted at least ten times. The genes are TRBV27 and TRBJ2-5, with D perhaps being TRBD1 or TRBD2 (5 bases each). Trimming shortened V by 5 bases and J by 0 bases, and 16 bases separated the two germline ends. This CDR3 contains 16 residues. Looked up from germline, CDR1 is MNHEY and CDR2 is SMNVEV (reference sequence). CDR3: CASSPGFGVHQETQYF. CDR3 DNA: TGTGCCAGCAGTCCAGGGTTCGGGGTCCACCAAGAGACCCAGTACTTC.